What follows are 21 T cell receptor beta chains derived from one specimen sequenced in a study of cytomegalovirus exposure and HLA in healthy donors. Data came from immunoSEQ multiplex PCR; TCRdb stores just in-frame clones and leaves some out. Here the sample spans 95,000 to 150,000 clones, approximately 87% being singletons. The material sequenced was PBMCs. The receptor source for this set is a woman in her late teens or twenties in good health and CMV-seropositive.

The chain couples TRBV7-8 to TRBJ1-4, with 11 bases that match TRBD1. The CDR3 runs to 17 residues. Germline trimming cut 5 bases from V and 5 bases from J; bases unmatched to any gene: 10. Germline CDR1 reads SGHVS; CDR2 reads FQNEAQ. This CDR3 reads CASSQRTGGSPNEKLFF. Written as DNA, the CDR3 is TGTGCCAGCAGCCAGAGGACAGGGGGCTCTCCGAATGAAAAACTGTTTTTT. The variable domain in full, completed from reference TRBV7-8 and TRBJ1-4, reads GAGVSQSPRYKVAKRGQDVALRCDPISGHVSLFWYQQALGQGPEFLTYFQNEAQLDKSGLPSDRFFAERPEGSVSTLKIQRTQQEDSAVYLCASSQRTGGSPNEKLFFGSGTQLSVL.

The rearrangement links TRBV5-4 to TRBJ2-5; 16 nucleotides match TRBD2. The CDR3 contains 18 residues. J gave up 4 bases and V 4 bases, and 10 bases lay outside the gene matches. The germline V gene has CDR1 SGHNT and CDR2 YYREEE (reference sequence). CDR3 sequence: CASSKGTSGGAPGETQYF. The CDR3 DNA reads TGTGCCAGCAGCAAGGGGACTAGCGGGGGGGCCCCGGGAGAGACCCAGTACTTC.

This chain links TRBV30 with TRBJ2-3, with D possibly being TRBD1 (5 bases). Germline V CDR1 and CDR2: GTSNPN, SVGIG (reference sequence). V lost 1 base, J lost 2 bases, and 10 bases lay in between. This CDR3 region has 14 residues. The CDR3 protein is CAWSASGFTDTQYF. Here the CDR3 DNA reads TGTGCCTGGAGTGCTTCAGGGTTCACAGATACGCAGTATTTT.

The chain combines TRBV28 with TRBJ1-5; D is unclear. The CDR3 has 16 residues. Germline V gene lookup returns CDR1 MDHEN and CDR2 SYDVKM. Trimming removed 3 bases at V and 3 bases at J, with 15 bases between. For the CDR3, the DNA is TGTGCCAGCAGTTTTGGTATCCGTCACTCCAATCAGCCCCAGCATTTT. Translation: CASSFGIRHSNQPQHF.

This clone was counted once. This chain joins TRBV7-9 and TRBJ2-3; 9 bases are shared with TRBD2. CDR3 size: 17 residues. V trimming: 3 bases; J trimming: 2 bases; junction bases outside the gene matches: 9. CDR1 is SEHNR, CDR2 FQNEAQ, per germline (reference sequence). CDR3: CASSFPRLAGSTDTQYF. The DNA of the CDR3 is TGTGCCAGCAGCTTCCCACGGCTAGCGGGATCCACAGATACGCAGTATTTT.

With regard to this clone: An end of the junction differs from the germline gene, which may be a read error. This sequence joins TRBV7-7 and TRBJ1-3; 7 bases are shared with TRBD1. The germline CDR1 and CDR2 sequences are SSHAT and FNYEAQ (reference sequence). The CDR3 sequence is 15 residues long. The CDR3, as DNA: TGTGCTAGCAGCGCCGGGACAGTTGCTGGAAACACCATATATTTT. Protein: CASSAGTVAGNTIYF.

This chain connects TRBV15 to TRBJ2-1; TRBD2 aligns across 10 bases. Trimming took 0 bases from V and 7 from J; bases not matched to a gene: 6. Germline V gene lookup returns CDR1 LNHNV and CDR2 YYDKDF (reference sequence). This CDR3 is 16 amino acids long. The CDR3 here is CATSRDWASGGNEQFF. The CDR3 DNA is TGTGCCACCAGCAGAGATTGGGCTAGCGGGGGAAATGAGCAGTTCTTC.

The gene calls are TRBV6-5 and TRBJ1-1; D is unclear. Trimming cost V 5 bases and J 4 bases, with 14 bases left between them. The CDR3 runs 14 residues. In germline, CDR1 is MNHEY, CDR2 SVGAGI. CDR3 sequence: CASSTTRGSTEAFF. The CDR3 nucleotides are TGTGCCAGCAGTACAACCCGGGGTAGCACTGAAGCTTTCTTT.

V gene TRBV7-6 combines with J gene TRBJ2-5; no clear D gene. Germline V CDR1 and CDR2: SGHVS, FNYEAQ. This CDR3 is 14 amino acids long. V was clipped by 4 bases and J by 2 bases, with 11 bases between them. The CDR3 DNA reads TGTGCCAGCAGCTCCGAGGATAAACAAGAGACCCAGTACTTC. Encoded protein: CASSSEDKQETQYF.

The chain uses TRBV14 and TRBJ1-2; D remains ambiguous. The CDR3 has 13 amino acids. Looked up from germline, CDR1 is SGHDN and CDR2 is FVKESK. Trimming shortened V by 0 bases and J by 8 bases, and 10 bases separated the two germline ends. The CDR3 DNA reads TGTGCCAGCAGCCAAGATATATTCGCGGGCTACACCTTC. It yields the protein CASSQDIFAGYTF.

The chain has TRBV28 and TRBJ2-7; possibly TRBD2 for D (6 bases). The CDR3 runs to 13 residues. Germline CDR1 MDHEN, CDR2 SYDVKM. V lost 6 bases and J lost 2, with 11 bases in between. CDR3 sequence reads: CASRGLDTYEQYF. The CDR3 DNA follows: TGTGCCAGCAGGGGACTCGACACCTACGAGCAGTACTTC. Complete variable domain (other parts from reference TRBV28 and TRBJ2-7): DVKVTQSSRYLVKRTGEKVFLECVQDMDHENMFWYRQDPGLGLRLIYFSYDVKMKEKGDIPEGYSVSREKKERFSLILESASTNQTSMYLCASRGLDTYEQYFGPGTRLTVT.

This CDR3 is CSVARTSDGELFF. CDR3 coding DNA: TGCAGCGTCGCCCGGACATCCGATGGGGAACTGTTTTTT. The rearrangement uses TRBV29-1 and TRBJ1-4; the D gene is possibly TRBD1 (5 bases). V lost 6 bases, J lost 12 bases, and 20 bases lay in between. Germline-derived CDR1 and CDR2 are SQVTM and ANQGSEA. This CDR3 is 13 amino acids long.

The chain employs TRBV4-1 and TRBJ2-7; possible D gene TRBD2, 6 bases. Germline lookup yields CDR1 MGHRA and CDR2 YSYEKL. Trimming removed 3 bases at V and 2 bases at J, with 14 bases between. The length of the CDR3 is 15 residues. The CDR3 loop reads CASSHLGLPTYEQYF. The DNA for the CDR3 is TGCGCCAGCAGCCACCTCGGACTACCCACCTACGAGCAGTACTTC.

The chain carries TRBV11-2 and TRBJ2-5, with 8 bases aligning to TRBD2. V was clipped by 3 bases and J by 6 bases; unmatched bases: 9. CDR3 size: 15 residues. Germline V gene lookup returns CDR1 SGHAT and CDR2 FQNNGV. CDR3 in DNA: TGTGCCAGCAGCTTGGACAGACTAGCGTCGAAGACCCAGTACTTC. Amino acids: CASSLDRLASKTQYF.

The chain carries TRBV15 and TRBJ1-5; tentatively, D is TRBD1 (6 bases). Trimming shortened V by 0 bases and J by 5 bases, and 11 bases separated the two germline ends. This CDR3 is 15 amino acids long. Per germline, CDR1 LNHNV and CDR2 YYDKDF (reference sequence). CDR3 in DNA: TGTGCCACCAGCAGAGATAGGAACAGGGATCAGCCCCAGCATTTT. Amino acids: CATSRDRNRDQPQHF.

This clone was seen only a few times. The chain employs TRBV15 and TRBJ1-2, with a possible D match to TRBD1 (6 bases). This CDR3 has 14 residues. Trimming shortened V by 5 bases and J by 7 bases, and 17 bases separated the two germline ends. Looked up from germline, CDR1 is LNHNV and CDR2 is YYDKDF (reference sequence). The CDR3 loop is CATSSKDRRGGYTF. The CDR3 DNA sequence: TGTGCCACCAGCTCTAAGGACAGACGCGGTGGCTACACCTTC.

This clone appeared once. The chain recombines TRBV4-1 with TRBJ1-1, with D hard to call. Between the trimmed V and J ends, which lost 0 bases and 3 bases, there was a span of 17 bases. The length of the CDR3 is 17 residues. Per the germline V gene, CDR1 is MGHRA and CDR2 is YSYEKL. CDR3 coding DNA: TGCGCCAGCAGCCAAGATCAAGGCGCGACGGGAGACACTGAAGCTTTCTTT. This gives the protein CASSQDQGATGDTEAFF.

This clone was detected only a few times. The rearrangement joins TRBV7-2 to TRBJ1-5; the D is unclear. Germline V gives CDR1 SGHTA, CDR2 FQGNSA. CDR3 size: 15 residues. V lost 1 base and J lost 0, with 7 bases in between. The CDR3 loop is CASSLGGPSNQPQHF. The CDR3 bases are TGTGCCAGCAGCTTAGGAGGTCCTAGCAATCAGCCCCAGCATTTT.

This clone showed up just once. The chain recombines TRBV5-1 with TRBJ1-1; maybe TRBD1 (6 bases). Looked up from germline, CDR1 is SGHRS and CDR2 is YFSETQ. The CDR3 has 15 residues. V lost 4 bases and J lost 3, with 16 bases in between. This CDR3 is CASSGAGVSHTEAFF. The CDR3, as DNA: TGCGCCAGCAGCGGGGCAGGGGTCTCACACACTGAAGCTTTCTTT.

The chain is built from TRBV14 and TRBJ1-2; D is undetermined. The CDR3 spans 13 residues. Germline CDR1 is SGHDN and CDR2 is FVKESK. The V gene lost 4 bases and the J gene lost 5 bases, with 11 bases spanning the gap. CDR3 region: CASSPGLWYGYTF. For the CDR3, the DNA is TGTGCCAGCAGCCCTGGGCTGTGGTATGGCTACACCTTC.

The chain uses TRBV5-6 and TRBJ2-4, with 11 bases lining up with TRBD1. Trimming cost V 6 bases and J 5 bases; bases outside gene matches: 4. The length of the CDR3 is 14 residues. Germline lookup yields CDR1 SGHDT and CDR2 YYEEEE. CDR3 sequence: CASKRTGGQNIQYF. In DNA, the CDR3 is TGTGCCAGCAAGCGGACAGGGGGCCAAAACATTCAGTACTTC.